A selection of T cell receptor beta chains follows, all from one sample in a study of T cell responses to AZD1222 COVID-19 vaccine. Sequencing was performed with immunoSEQ multiplex PCR; in TCRdb, only in-frame clones are kept and a portion is missing. The sample lists nearly 90,000 clones; approximately 85% were seen once. This material consisted of peripheral blood, taken on day 0 of AZD1222 vaccination. The receptors originated from an adult in good health. Both conserved end residues are part of each CDR3. Fields, in order: J gene, V gene, clone size, D gene, CDR3 protein, CDR3 DNA. The D gene is left open where the match is weak. Not every row has a clone size; where given, it reads once, few, many or a size class.

j_gene: TRBJ2-3
v_gene: TRBV28
abundance: -
d_gene: TRBD1
CDR3aa: CASSLPRTGGAQYF
CDR3nt: TGTGCCAGCAGTCTACCCCGGACAGGGGGCGCTCAGTATTTT

j_gene: TRBJ1-4
v_gene: TRBV9
abundance: -
d_gene: -
CDR3aa: CASTPASTNEKLFF
CDR3nt: TGTGCCAGCACCCCCGCCTCAACTAATGAAAAACTGTTTTTT

j_gene: TRBJ1-3
v_gene: TRBV5-1
abundance: -
d_gene: -
CDR3aa: CASSTGLSGNTIYF
CDR3nt: TGCGCCAGCAGCACCGGTCTCTCTGGAAACACCATATATTTT

j_gene: TRBJ1-2
v_gene: TRBV7-2
abundance: -
d_gene: -
CDR3aa: CAIQDAGYTF
CDR3nt: TGTGCCATACAGGATGCAGGCTACACCTTC

j_gene: TRBJ1-5
v_gene: TRBV5-1
abundance: -
d_gene: -
CDR3aa: CASSRRGGNQPQHF
CDR3nt: TGCGCCAGCAGCCGGCGGGGGGGCAATCAGCCCCAGCATTTT

j_gene: TRBJ2-1
v_gene: TRBV2
abundance: -
d_gene: TRBD1
CDR3aa: CASSLGQRNEQFF
CDR3nt: TGTGCCAGCAGCTTGGGACAGCGCAATGAGCAGTTCTTC

j_gene: TRBJ2-7
v_gene: TRBV7-9
abundance: once
d_gene: -
CDR3aa: CASSLGWDSYEQYF
CDR3nt: TGTGCCAGCAGCTTAGGGTGGGACTCCTACGAGCAGTACTTC

j_gene: TRBJ1-2
v_gene: TRBV29-1
abundance: -
d_gene: TRBD1
CDR3aa: CSVGGGQGTGGGYTF
CDR3nt: TGCAGCGTTGGAGGGGGACAGGGGACAGGCGGTGGCTACACCTTC

j_gene: TRBJ2-3
v_gene: TRBV5-1
abundance: few
d_gene: TRBD1
CDR3aa: CASSLSDRVGDTQYF
CDR3nt: TGCGCCAGCAGCCTATCGGACAGGGTCGGTGATACGCAGTATTTT

j_gene: TRBJ2-7
v_gene: TRBV7-8
abundance: once
d_gene: TRBD2
CDR3aa: CASSFASGDYSYEQYF
CDR3nt: TGTGCCAGCAGCTTCGCTAGCGGAGACTACTCCTACGAGCAGTACTTC

j_gene: TRBJ1-1
v_gene: TRBV5-1
abundance: -
d_gene: -
CDR3aa: CASSLVASPEAFF
CDR3nt: TGCGCCAGCAGCTTGGTGGCCAGCCCTGAAGCTTTCTTT

j_gene: TRBJ2-5
v_gene: TRBV28
abundance: -
d_gene: -
CDR3aa: CASSLFEDAETQYF
CDR3nt: TGTGCCAGCAGTTTATTTGAGGATGCGGAGACCCAGTACTTC

j_gene: TRBJ1-4
v_gene: TRBV28
abundance: once
d_gene: -
CDR3aa: CASSPAATHARGKLFF
CDR3nt: TGTGCCAGCAGTCCCGCCGCGACACACGCTCGGGGAAAACTGTTTTTT

j_gene: TRBJ1-1
v_gene: TRBV25-1
abundance: -
d_gene: -
CDR3aa: CASSEFRDGIYTEAFF
CDR3nt: TGTGCCAGCAGTGAATTTCGGGACGGGATATACACTGAAGCTTTCTTT

j_gene: TRBJ2-7
v_gene: TRBV11-2
abundance: -
d_gene: -
CDR3aa: CASSLREYEQYF
CDR3nt: TGTGCCAGCAGCCTCCGGGAGTACGAGCAGTACTTC

j_gene: TRBJ1-5
v_gene: TRBV6-2/TRBV6-3
abundance: -
d_gene: -
CDR3aa: CASSYSGGPRNQPQHF
CDR3nt: TGTGCCAGCAGTTACTCTGGGGGACCTCGGAATCAGCCCCAGCATTTT